The present T cell receptor beta chain was sequenced within a study of technical replicates of blood from a handful of donors. Sequenced by immunoSEQ multiplex PCR; TCRdb stores in-frame clones only, minus some. In the table there are more than 65,000 clones, about 95% of which are singletons. This CDR3 is built from 15 residues. J lost 1 base, V lost 4 bases, and 4 bases had no gene match. Germline V gene data show CDR1 as SGHNT and CDR2 as YYREEE (reference sequence). The sequenced sample was T cells isolated from PBMCs. This TCR was recovered from a human donor in good health. The rearrangement joins TRBV5-4 to TRBJ2-5, with 10 positions matching TRBD2. CDR3 nucleotide sequence: TGTGCCAGCAGCGTACTAGCGGGGAGCCAAGAGACCCAGTACTTC. It specifies CASSVLAGSQETQYF.